This TCR beta chain was found in a study of vaccination and CD4 T cells after COVID-19. A word on this clonotype: Its antigen is currently unknown.

Oncomine TCR Beta short-read sequencing was applied to DNA from cultured CD4+ T cells. Each CDR3 protein is one row after TCRdb ran MiXCR on the PCR reads. This table holds about 16,000 distinct CDR3 sequences, nearly 55% found once. Germline lookup yields CDR1 SGHVS and CDR2 FNYEAQ. This CDR3 has 14 residues. The trim removed 6 bases at V and 1 base at J, leaving 4 bases unmatched. Treatment in this sample: approximately 11-day PBMC culture with coronavirus spike peptide pools or control peptides (ViraFEST assay). Sequenced material: CD4+ T cells from blood, cultured in vitro, taken before SARS-CoV-2 vaccination. This chain links TRBV7-6 with TRBJ2-7, with 9 positions matching TRBD1. The TCR sequence derives from a human donor who had recovered from COVID-19. The DNA for the CDR3 is TGTGCCAGCAGGTCACAGGGGGCGTCCTACGAGCAGTACTTC. Translated, it gives CASRSQGASYEQYF.